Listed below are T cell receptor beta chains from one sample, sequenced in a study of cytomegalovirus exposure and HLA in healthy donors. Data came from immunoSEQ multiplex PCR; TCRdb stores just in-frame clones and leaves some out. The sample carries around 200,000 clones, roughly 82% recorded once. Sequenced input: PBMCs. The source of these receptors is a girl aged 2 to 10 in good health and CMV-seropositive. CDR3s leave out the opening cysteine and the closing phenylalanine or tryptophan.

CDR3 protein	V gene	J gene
ASSLNNEQF	TRBV5-6	TRBJ2-1
ASSPRTGGVYEQY	TRBV5-6	TRBJ2-7
ASSQGLAGGDEQF	TRBV4-1	TRBJ2-1
ASSPNLQGEEQF	TRBV27	TRBJ2-1
ASSPRTGLSYEQY	TRBV6-5	TRBJ2-7
ASSLLDEQY	TRBV11-3	TRBJ2-7
ASSLTEAF	TRBV27	TRBJ1-1
ASSMGGIGVSGGELF	TRBV28	TRBJ2-2
ASSPGQISGNTIY	TRBV18	TRBJ1-3
ASSPLQQVMNTEAF	TRBV18	TRBJ1-1
AWSVSGTKYEQY	TRBV30	TRBJ2-7
ASARYRGKAAGKNTEAF	TRBV19	TRBJ1-1
ALQTPYTEAF	TRBV6-1	TRBJ1-1
ASSLSVRGGRGYT	TRBV28	TRBJ1-2
AISESRTGQETQY	TRBV10-3	TRBJ2-5
ASSLQGVRNTEAF	TRBV7-3	TRBJ1-1
ASAPQGLGNQPQH	TRBV12-5	TRBJ1-5
ASSETGGVQPQH	TRBV5-1	TRBJ1-5